Below, 18 T cell receptor beta chains from the same sample are listed, as sequenced in a study of blood T cell repertoires in COVID-19. TCRdb keeps only in-frame clones here, not all; method: immunoSEQ multiplex PCR. Among some 42,000 clones listed, 88% were seen once. Sample: peripheral blood. The receptors were gathered from a human donor in a cohort sampled during active COVID-19.

The chain combines TRBV11-2 with TRBJ2-6; no definite D call. The CDR3 runs to 11 residues. V was trimmed by 1 base and J by 12 bases, leaving 4 bases between them. Per germline, CDR1 SGHAT and CDR2 FQNNGV. CDR3 residues: CASSLVGVLTF. As DNA, the CDR3 is TGTGCCAGCAGCTTAGTCGGCGTCCTGACTTTC.

V and J are TRBV20-1 and TRBJ2-7; 11 positions match TRBD1. The germline CDR1 and CDR2 sequences are DFQATT and SNEGSKA (reference sequence). CDR3 size: 14 residues. The V segment lost 3 bases and the J segment 4 bases; nucleotides outside the gene matches: 5. Here the CDR3 DNA reads TGCAGTGCTAGTACGGGGGACAGGGGGTACGAGCAGTACTTC. Residues: CSASTGDRGYEQYF.

The chain is built from TRBV4-1 and TRBJ2-2, with a weak D call TRBD2 (7 bases). Germline CDR1 MGHRA, CDR2 YSYEKL. This CDR3 spans 17 amino acids. V was trimmed by 0 bases and J by 2 bases, leaving 13 bases between them. The CDR3 nucleotides are TGCGCCAGCAGCCAAGATCGGGGCGGGGGCAACACCGGGGAGCTGTTTTTT. Protein product: CASSQDRGGGNTGELFF.

This sequence joins TRBV2 and TRBJ1-1, with 7 bases aligning to TRBD1. The V segment lost 5 bases and the J segment 3 bases; nucleotides outside the gene matches: 12. The CDR3 length is 16 residues. Germline V gene lookup returns CDR1 SNHLY and CDR2 FYNNEI. The CDR3 region has the DNA TGTGCCAGCAGTCCGGGACAGAGAGTTCCAGACACTGAAGCTTTCTTT. It specifies CASSPGQRVPDTEAFF.

The chain joins TRBV19 to TRBJ2-7; D call uncertain. The length of the CDR3 is 15 residues. Trimming stripped 6 bases from V and 5 bases from J, with 20 bases between. Germline-derived CDR1 and CDR2 are LNHDA and SQIVND (reference sequence). Written as DNA, the CDR3 is TGTGCCAGTAGCCATCCGAGCGAGGCCGTGAACGAGCAGTACTTC. It encodes CASSHPSEAVNEQYF.

This chain links TRBV29-1 with TRBJ1-2; D may be TRBD1 (5 bases). This CDR3 is built from 10 residues. The V end was cut by 6 bases, the J end by 6 bases, with 8 bases between. CDR1 is SQVTM and CDR2 is ANQGSEA in the germline V gene. CDR3 bases: TGCAGCGTCGGGACTGATGGCTACACCTTC. This sequence encodes CSVGTDGYTF.

This chain links TRBV12-3 or TRBV12-4 with TRBJ1-2; the D gene is possibly TRBD1 (5 bases). Trimming removed 8 bases at V and 2 bases at J, with 12 bases between. The CDR3 consists of 13 residues. In DNA, the CDR3 is TGTGCCAGCTGTGGGGCACCCAACTATGGCTACACCTTC. This sequence encodes CASCGAPNYGYTF.

The rearrangement joins TRBV9 to TRBJ2-5; TRBD1 agrees at 9 bases. The V gene end was trimmed by 4 bases and the J gene end by 5 bases; junction bases not matched to a gene: 9. The CDR3 consists of 15 residues. The germline V gene encodes CDR1 SGDLS and CDR2 YYNGEE. The CDR3 region is CASSTSWTGVETQYF. The CDR3 DNA is TGTGCCAGCAGCACCTCGTGGACAGGGGTGGAGACCCAGTACTTC.

The chain employs TRBV25-1 and TRBJ2-2, with 11 bases identical to TRBD2. J was trimmed by 5 bases and V by 5 bases; bases with no gene match: 4. The CDR3 loop spans 15 amino acids. From germline, CDR1 is MGHDK and CDR2 SYGVNS. This CDR3 is CASSFSGGATGELFF. The CDR3, as DNA: TGTGCCAGCAGTTTTAGCGGGGGGGCGACCGGGGAGCTGTTTTTT.

This clone was detected only a few times. This CDR3 is CASSLAADTQYF. The CDR3, as DNA: TGTGCCAGCAGCCTCGCAGCAGATACGCAGTATTTT. The J gene is TRBJ2-3, the V gene TRBV11-2; D is uncertain. Germline V lookup: CDR1 SGHAT, CDR2 FQNNGV. Deletions cut 5 bases from V and 4 bases from J, with 7 bases between. CDR3 length equals 12 residues. Using reference TRBV11-2 and TRBJ2-3 for the parts outside the CDR3, the full variable domain is EAGVAQSPRYKIIEKRQSVAFWCNPISGHATLYWYQQILGQGPKLLIQFQNNGVVDDSQLPKDRFSAERLKGVDSTLKIQPAKLEDSAVYLCASSLAADTQYFGPGTRLTVL.

J is TRBJ1-1 and V is TRBV7-3; 8 bases align to TRBD1. The CDR3 is 14 amino acids. Germline assignment: CDR1 SGHTA and CDR2 FQGTGA. V lost 4 bases and J lost 4; bases outside the gene matches: 5. The CDR3 region has the DNA TGTGCCAGCAGCTCCCAGGGGGCGGGCACTGAAGCTTTCTTT. Its translation: CASSSQGAGTEAFF.

For the CDR3, the DNA is TGTGCCACCAGCTACGACAATGAGCAGTTCTTC. This gives the protein CATSYDNEQFF. The V call is TRBV24-1, the J call TRBJ2-1; D gene uncertain. Germline CDR1 reads KGHDR; CDR2 reads SFDVKD. The CDR3 has 11 amino acids. The V gene lost 7 bases and the J gene lost 5 bases, with 5 bases spanning the gap.

The CDR3 protein is CASSQEATGSNSPLHF. For the CDR3, the DNA is TGTGCCAGCAGCCAAGAGGCGACAGGGTCAAATTCACCCCTCCACTTT. This chain connects TRBV4-2 to TRBJ1-6; 7 nucleotides match TRBD1. Germline values: CDR1 LGHNA, CDR2 YNFKEQ. The junction had 6 bases not matched to a gene; V was cut back by 0 bases and J by 7 bases. CDR3 length equals 16 residues.

This chain connects TRBV5-4 to TRBJ2-3; 11 nucleotides agree with TRBD2. The germline V gene has CDR1 SGHNT and CDR2 YYREEE (reference sequence). CDR3 length: 16 residues. V dropped 1 base and J dropped 4; count of bases not matched to a gene: 5. The CDR3: CASSLRLAGGPDTQYF. Written as DNA, the CDR3 is TGTGCCAGCAGCTTGAGGCTAGCGGGGGGCCCAGATACGCAGTATTTT.

The chain employs TRBV25-1 and TRBJ2-7; 12 positions match TRBD2. The J segment lost 3 bases and the V segment lost 3 bases, leaving 3 bases of the junction unmatched. The CDR3 extends over 15 amino acids. Germline CDR1 is MGHDK and CDR2 is SYGVNS. The CDR3 loop reads CASSDLTSGGYEQYF. DNA for the CDR3: TGTGCCAGCAGTGACCTGACTAGCGGGGGCTACGAGCAGTACTTC.

This clone has more than one count but fewer than ten. V gene TRBV19 combines with J gene TRBJ2-7; D perhaps matches TRBD2 (5 bases). The CDR3 has 14 residues. Germline CDR1 and CDR2: LNHDA and SQIVND (reference sequence). V lost 3 bases, J lost 0 bases, and 9 bases lay in between. DNA of the CDR3: TGTGCCAGTAGTATGTCGACTACCTCCTACGAGCAGTACTTC. The encoded protein is CASSMSTTSYEQYF.

The V gene is TRBV5-1, the J gene TRBJ1-2; 12 nucleotides match TRBD1. The CDR3 is made up of 15 amino acids. The junction had 5 bases not matched to a gene; V was cut back by 0 bases and J by 8 bases. Germline V lookup: CDR1 SGHRS, CDR2 YFSETQ. In DNA form, the CDR3 reads TGCGCCAGCAGCTTGGGGGGACAGGGGGCTGGCGGCTACACCTTC. Residues: CASSLGGQGAGGYTF.

A single count supports this clone. In DNA, the CDR3 is TGTGCCAGTAGTATAGGAGGGGGTAGCCAGGGTGGCTACACCTTC. This encodes CASSIGGGSQGGYTF. V is TRBV19 and J is TRBJ1-2; possible D gene TRBD1, 6 bases. V dropped 1 base and J dropped 7 bases, with 16 bases sitting between them. This CDR3 is built from 15 residues. Germline CDR1 reads LNHDA; CDR2 reads SQIVND (reference sequence).